The 15 T cell receptor beta chains below all came from one sample that was sequenced in a study of beta chain features in type 1 diabetes. Antigens for these TCRs are unknown. Reverse transcription of all isolated RNA meant that expressed TCRB transcripts were sequenced. This table comes from immunoSEQ multiplex PCR, and its TCRdb copy is limited to in-frame clones, with some not included. This sample has 600,000 or so clones, with around 12% found just once. Study-wide results and caveats: Significant though moderate, a shortening of TCRB CDR3s appeared in all four CD4+ subsets of Type 1 diabetes patients.

Sequencing input: naive CD4+ T cells from blood. Receptors were obtained from a man younger than 40 with type 1 diabetes.

The table lists this clone with a few counts. This chain links TRBV2 with TRBJ1-5; 7 nucleotides align to TRBD1. The CDR3 runs to 14 residues. The germline CDR1 and CDR2 sequences are SNHLY and FYNNEI. The V segment lost 5 bases and the J segment 6 bases; nucleotides outside the gene matches: 7. The CDR3 nucleotides read TGTGCCAGCAGTAAAGACAGGGTAGGTCAGCCCCAGCATTTT. It encodes CASSKDRVGQPQHF.

CDR3 bases: TGTGCCAGCAGCCTTTTAGCCAAAAACATTCAGTACTTC. Translation: CASSLLAKNIQYF. The chain is built from TRBV6-5 and TRBJ2-4; no reliable D call. Per the germline V gene, CDR1 is MNHEY and CDR2 is SVGAGI. This CDR3 has 13 residues. Between the trimmed V and J ends, which lost 6 bases and 0 bases, there was a span of 6 bases.

This clone was counted only a few times. This chain joins TRBV6-6 and TRBJ2-6; 8 positions agree with TRBD1. Trimming took 6 bases from V and 4 from J; bases not matched to a gene: 5. This CDR3 has 15 residues. The germline CDR1 and CDR2 sequences are MNHNY and SVGAGI (reference sequence). The CDR3 DNA follows: TGTGCCAGCAGCGACCAGGGGGCAGGGGCCAACGTCCTGACTTTC. Amino acids: CASSDQGAGANVLTF.

The chain joins TRBV7-6 to TRBJ1-2, with D possibly being TRBD1 (6 bases). There are 16 residues in the CDR3. V lost 5 bases to trimming and J lost 3 bases, with 19 bases between them. Per germline, CDR1 SGHVS and CDR2 FNYEAQ. In nucleotides, the CDR3 is TGTGCCAGCAGCCCTGAAACTTTGACAGGACACTATGGCTACACCTTC. It encodes CASSPETLTGHYGYTF. Drawing the rest from reference TRBV7-6 and TRBJ1-2, the complete variable domain is GAGVSQSPRYKVTKRGQDVALRCDPISGHVSLYWYRQALGQGPEFLTYFNYEAQQDKSGLPNDRFSAERPEGSISTLTIQRTEQRDSAMYRCASSPETLTGHYGYTFGSGTRLTVV.

The chain is built from TRBV9 and TRBJ1-2; D is ambiguous. The germline V gene has CDR1 SGDLS and CDR2 YYNGEE. The CDR3 is made up of 15 amino acids. V lost 0 bases, J lost 4 bases, and 13 bases lay in between. The CDR3 loop is CASSVGAEFTYGYTF. The CDR3 region has the DNA TGTGCCAGCAGCGTAGGGGCAGAGTTCACCTATGGCTACACCTTC. Complete variable domain (other parts from reference TRBV9 and TRBJ1-2): DSGVTQTPKHLITATGQRVTLRCSPRSGDLSVYWYQQSLDQGLQFLIQYYNGEERAKGNILERFSAQQFPDLHSELNLSSLELGDSALYFCASSVGAEFTYGYTFGSGTRLTVV.

The chain couples TRBV6-4 to TRBJ2-7; 9 bases map to TRBD1. Trimming took 2 bases from V and 6 from J; bases not matched to a gene: 5. CDR1 and CDR2 (germline): MRHNA, SNTAGT. This CDR3 comprises 14 residues. The DNA for the CDR3 is TGTGCCAGCAGTGACGGGACAGGGCTTGGCGAGCAGTACTTC. Its translation: CASSDGTGLGEQYF.

V gene TRBV6-5 combines with J gene TRBJ2-5; 8 nucleotides line up with TRBD2. Germline values: CDR1 MNHEY, CDR2 SVGAGI. V shed 1 base and J 4 bases; nucleotides not matched to a gene: 8. The CDR3 runs 16 residues. The CDR3 here is CASSYWAGGRLETQYF. CDR3 nucleotide sequence: TGTGCCAGCAGTTACTGGGCGGGGGGTCGGCTAGAGACCCAGTACTTC.

About this clone itself: Other DNA variants within this sample encode the same CDR3. The chain is built from TRBV29-1 and TRBJ2-1; D gene uncertain. The CDR3 has 12 amino acids. In germline, CDR1 is SQVTM, CDR2 ANQGSEA. The V end was cut by 4 bases, the J end by 4 bases, with 8 bases between. The CDR3 protein is CSVGQAYNEQFF. CDR3 bases: TGCAGCGTTGGGCAGGCATACAATGAGCAGTTCTTC.

The rearrangement uses TRBV30 and TRBJ1-4, with 11 bases identical to TRBD1. J was trimmed by 6 bases and V by 1 base; bases with no gene match: 1. CDR3 length: 14 amino acids. Germline assignment: CDR1 GTSNPN and CDR2 SVGIG (reference sequence). The CDR3 loop reads CAWSGDRGYEKLFF. The CDR3 DNA follows: TGTGCCTGGAGTGGGGACAGGGGGTATGAAAAACTGTTTTTT.

On this clone: One end of the junction does not line up with germline, which may come from a read error. This chain joins TRBV27 and TRBJ1-5, with D possibly being TRBD1 (6 bases). Germline CDR1 MNHEY, CDR2 SMNVEV (reference sequence). The CDR3 covers 16 residues. CDR3 nucleotide sequence: TGTGCGAGCAGGGGATATGATAGTTTCCCCAATCAGCCCCAGCATTTT. Protein sequence: CASRGYDSFPNQPQHF.

The table lists this clone with a few counts. Additional DNA sequences in this sample encode the identical CDR3. The rearrangement uses TRBV6-6 and TRBJ1-1; D gene unclear. Deletions cut 5 bases from V and 1 base from J, with 2 bases between. Germline V gene data show CDR1 as MNHNY and CDR2 as SVGAGI (reference sequence). CDR3 length: 11 amino acids. The CDR3 coding sequence is TGTGCCAGCAGTCCGAACACTGAAGCTTTCTTT. This gives the protein CASSPNTEAFF.

The V and J genes are TRBV29-1 and TRBJ1-3; D unresolved. Trimming removed 5 bases at V and 0 bases at J, with 5 bases between. CDR1 is SQVTM and CDR2 is ANQGSEA in the germline V gene. CDR3 length: 12 residues. CDR3 region: CSVYGSGNTIYF. The CDR3 bases are TGCAGCGTTTACGGCTCTGGAAACACCATATATTTT.

This clone was picked up a small number of times. The chain recombines TRBV19 with TRBJ2-2; no clear D gene. The CDR3 runs to 14 residues. Germline CDR1 and CDR2: LNHDA and SQIVND (reference sequence). The V end was cut by 5 bases, the J end by 0 bases, with 7 bases between. The CDR3 protein is CASSWQTNTGELFF. The CDR3 region has the DNA TGTGCCAGTAGTTGGCAGACGAACACCGGGGAGCTGTTTTTT. Full variable domain (missing parts from reference TRBV19 and TRBJ2-2): DGGITQSPKYLFRKEGQNVTLSCEQNLNHDAMYWYRQDPGQGLRLIYYSQIVNDFQKGDIAEGYSVSREKKESFPLTVTSAQKNPTAFYLCASSWQTNTGELFFGEGSRLTVL.

This clone was counted ten times or more. V and J are TRBV9 and TRBJ2-3; D is ambiguous. The CDR3 is 16 amino acids. CDR1 is SGDLS, CDR2 YYNGEE, per germline. V was cut by 0 bases and J by 0 bases, with 11 bases left in between. CDR3 sequence reads: CASSVASTRSTDTQYF. CDR3 DNA: TGTGCCAGCAGCGTAGCTTCGACACGGAGCACAGATACGCAGTATTTT.

This clone was found a few times. This sequence joins TRBV28 and TRBJ1-5; 8 bases fit TRBD1. This CDR3 is built from 19 residues. The germline V gene encodes CDR1 MDHEN and CDR2 SYDVKM. Losses at the gene ends were 2 bases for V and 1 base for J; bases not matched to a gene: 13. Written as DNA, the CDR3 is TGTGCCAGCAGTTTACGGGACAGGAGGGCGACGGTAAGCAATCAGCCCCAGCATTTT. This encodes CASSLRDRRATVSNQPQHF. The whole variable domain, remainder taken from reference TRBV28 and TRBJ1-5, is DVKVTQSSRYLVKRTGEKVFLECVQDMDHENMFWYRQDPGLGLRLIYFSYDVKMKEKGDIPEGYSVSREKKERFSLILESASTNQTSMYLCASSLRDRRATVSNQPQHFGDGTRLSIL.